Below, 4 T cell receptor beta chains from the same sample are listed, as sequenced in a study of blood T cell repertoires in COVID-19. Only in-frame clones appear in the TCRdb table, and some are missing; sequencing was by immunoSEQ multiplex PCR. The sample consists of roughly 97,000 clones, 70% to 85% of them appearing once. Sequences were obtained from peripheral blood. The receptors originated from an older man with acute or convalescent COVID-19.

V and J are TRBV18 and TRBJ1-6; TRBD1 might be the D (6 bases). The CDR3 is 14 residues long. Per germline, CDR1 KGHSH and CDR2 LQKENI. Trimming cost V 3 bases and J 7 bases, with 10 bases left between them. The CDR3: CASSPDSSNSPLHF. The CDR3, as DNA: TGTGCCAGCTCACCGGACAGCTCCAATTCACCCCTCCACTTT. The entire variable domain, with the rest obtained from reference TRBV18 and TRBJ1-6, is as follows: NAGVMQNPRHLVRRRGQEARLRCSPMKGHSHVYWYRQLPEEGLKFMVYLQKENIIDESGMPKERFSAEFPKEGPSILRIQQVVRGDSAAYFCASSPDSSNSPLHFGNGTRLTVT.

This clone occurred once. The rearrangement uses TRBV6-5 and TRBJ2-2, with 8 positions matching TRBD2. The germline V gene encodes CDR1 MNHEY and CDR2 SVGAGI. The CDR3 has 15 residues. V lost 5 bases to trimming and J lost 7 bases; unmatched junction nucleotides: 9. This CDR3 reads CASSTHGGAVGELFF. CDR3 coding DNA: TGTGCCAGCAGTACCCACGGGGGGGCGGTCGGGGAGCTGTTTTTT.

The chain employs TRBV2 and TRBJ1-6; a possible D gene is TRBD1 (5 bases). V lost 6 bases, J lost 7 bases, and 13 bases lay in between. The CDR3 consists of 14 residues. The germline V gene has CDR1 SNHLY and CDR2 FYNNEI. DNA of the CDR3: TGTGCCAGCAGACCGGGACTTGAAAATTCACCCCTCCACTTT. As protein: CASRPGLENSPLHF.

This chain uses TRBV27 with TRBJ2-7; TRBD2 agrees at 9 bases. This CDR3 comprises 15 residues. Trimming removed 6 bases from V and 5 bases from J; junction bases left unmatched: 11. The V gene's germline CDR1 is MNHEY and CDR2 SMNVEV (reference sequence). In DNA form, the CDR3 reads TGTGCCAGCAGCTCATTACCTGCGGGAGGGCACGAGCAGTACTTC. Residues: CASSSLPAGGHEQYF.